The TCR beta chain described here comes from a study of blood T cell repertoires in COVID-19. For the study at large: PBMCs, B-cell-depleted T cells, or T cells provided the cDNA or gDNA that made up the material.

Germline loops: CDR1 DFQATT, CDR2 SNEGSKA (reference sequence). This CDR3 contains 11 residues. The V end was cut by 7 bases, the J end by 5 bases, with 9 bases between. In the original processing: Amplification of reference gene primers provided the estimated nucleated cell counts. Sequencing used immunoSEQ multiplex PCR; TCRdb keeps in-frame clones, though not all of them. Clone size and the V and J calls come from that table; the DNA yielded D and trimming. The sample holds about 50,000 clones, roughly 90% seen once. This clone showed up just once. The sample consisted of peripheral blood. V and J are TRBV20-1 and TRBJ2-1, with D perhaps matching TRBD2 (6 bases). The sequence derives from a human donor in a cohort sampled during active COVID-19. The CDR3 region is CSVSGDNEQFF. The CDR3 DNA is TGCAGTGTTTCGGGAGACAATGAGCAGTTCTTC.